Included here is one T cell receptor (beta chain) sequence, with context. Only CD45RO-negative cells positively selected for CCR7 counted as naive CD8 cells, so terminally differentiated effector memory CD45RA+ cells were excluded. The assay was immunoSEQ multiplex PCR, and TCRdb's table has in-frame clones only and misses some. The table includes more than 2 million clones, 93% detected once. This sample stems from a study of shared clonotypes between healthy human individuals. Trimming cost V 0 bases and J 15 bases; bases outside gene matches: 12. Germline V gene lookup returns CDR1 SGHTA and CDR2 FQGNSA. This CDR3 has 15 amino acids.

This sequence was found in a man aged 18 to 30 in good health. Some clones in this sample may be carry-over from other donors' samples. The rearrangement links TRBV7-2 to TRBJ2-1, with 9 bases identical to TRBD2. Sequenced material: naive CD8+ T cells from PBMCs. The CDR3 DNA follows: TGTGCCAGCAGCTTAGCCTTCGGGGTAGCGGGAGATCTGTTCTTC. Translated, it gives CASSLAFGVAGDLFF.